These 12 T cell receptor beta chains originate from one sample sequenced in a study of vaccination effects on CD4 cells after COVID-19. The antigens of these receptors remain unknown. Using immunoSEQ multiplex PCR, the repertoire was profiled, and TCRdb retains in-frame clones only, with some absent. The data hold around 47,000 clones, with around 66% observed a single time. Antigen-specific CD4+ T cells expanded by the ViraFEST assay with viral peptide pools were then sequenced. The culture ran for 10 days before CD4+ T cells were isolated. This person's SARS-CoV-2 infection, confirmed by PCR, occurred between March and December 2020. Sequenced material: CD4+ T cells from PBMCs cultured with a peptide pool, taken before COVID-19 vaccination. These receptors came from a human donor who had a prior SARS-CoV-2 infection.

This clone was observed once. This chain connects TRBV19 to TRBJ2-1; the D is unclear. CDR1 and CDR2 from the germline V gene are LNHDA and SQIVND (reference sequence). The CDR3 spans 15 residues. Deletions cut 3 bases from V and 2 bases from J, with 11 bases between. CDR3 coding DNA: TGTGCCAGTAGTATGAGTAGGCGAACCTACAATGAGCAGTTCTTC. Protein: CASSMSRRTYNEQFF. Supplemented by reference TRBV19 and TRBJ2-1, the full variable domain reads DGGITQSPKYLFRKEGQNVTLSCEQNLNHDAMYWYRQDPGQGLRLIYYSQIVNDFQKGDIAEGYSVSREKKESFPLTVTSAQKNPTAFYLCASSMSRRTYNEQFFGPGTRLTVL.

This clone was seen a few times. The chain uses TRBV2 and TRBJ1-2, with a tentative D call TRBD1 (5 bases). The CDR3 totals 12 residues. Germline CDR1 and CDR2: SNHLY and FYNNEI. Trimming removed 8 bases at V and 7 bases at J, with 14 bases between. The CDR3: CASSGTLFGYTF. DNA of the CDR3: TGTGCCAGCTCGGGGACGCTATTTGGCTACACCTTC.

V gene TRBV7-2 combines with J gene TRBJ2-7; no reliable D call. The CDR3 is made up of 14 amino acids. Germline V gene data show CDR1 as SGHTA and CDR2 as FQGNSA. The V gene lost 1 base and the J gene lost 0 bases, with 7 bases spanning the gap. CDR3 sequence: CASSLDPVSYEQYF. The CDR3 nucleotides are TGTGCCAGCAGCTTAGATCCAGTCTCCTACGAGCAGTACTTC.

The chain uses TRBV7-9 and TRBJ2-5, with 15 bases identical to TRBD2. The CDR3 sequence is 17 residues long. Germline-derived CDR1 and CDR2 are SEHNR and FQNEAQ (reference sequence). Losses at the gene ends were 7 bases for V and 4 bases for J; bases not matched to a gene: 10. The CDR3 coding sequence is TGTGCCAGCACCCGGACTAGCGGGGGGGCTTGGGGAGAGACCCAGTACTTC. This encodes CASTRTSGGAWGETQYF.

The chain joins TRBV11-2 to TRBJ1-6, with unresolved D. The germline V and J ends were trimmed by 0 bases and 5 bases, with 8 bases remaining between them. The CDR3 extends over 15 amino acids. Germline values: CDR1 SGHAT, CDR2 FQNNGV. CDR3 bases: TGTGCCAGCAGCTTAGATAGTCGAAATAATTCACCCCTCCACTTT. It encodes CASSLDSRNNSPLHF. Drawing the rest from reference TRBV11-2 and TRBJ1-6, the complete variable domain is EAGVAQSPRYKIIEKRQSVAFWCNPISGHATLYWYQQILGQGPKLLIQFQNNGVVDDSQLPKDRFSAERLKGVDSTLKIQPAKLEDSAVYLCASSLDSRNNSPLHFGNGTRLTVT.

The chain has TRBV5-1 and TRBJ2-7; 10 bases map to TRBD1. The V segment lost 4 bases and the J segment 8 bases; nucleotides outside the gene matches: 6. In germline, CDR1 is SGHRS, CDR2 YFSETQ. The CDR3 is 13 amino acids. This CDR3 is CASSTGTGEKQYF. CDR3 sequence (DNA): TGCGCCAGCAGCACCGGGACAGGGGAGAAGCAGTACTTC.

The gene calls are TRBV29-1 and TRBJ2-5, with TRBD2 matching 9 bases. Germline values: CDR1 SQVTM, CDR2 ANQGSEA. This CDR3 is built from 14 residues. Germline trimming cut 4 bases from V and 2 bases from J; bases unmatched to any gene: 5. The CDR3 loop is CSVAYSGRQETQYF. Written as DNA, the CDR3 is TGCAGCGTTGCTTACAGCGGGAGGCAAGAGACCCAGTACTTC.

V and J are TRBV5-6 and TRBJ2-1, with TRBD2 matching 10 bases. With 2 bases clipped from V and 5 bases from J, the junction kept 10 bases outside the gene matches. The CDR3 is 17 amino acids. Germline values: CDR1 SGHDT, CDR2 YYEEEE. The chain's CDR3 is CASSLSMGLAGDNEQFF. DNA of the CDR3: TGTGCCAGCAGCTTAAGTATGGGGCTAGCGGGAGACAATGAGCAGTTCTTC.

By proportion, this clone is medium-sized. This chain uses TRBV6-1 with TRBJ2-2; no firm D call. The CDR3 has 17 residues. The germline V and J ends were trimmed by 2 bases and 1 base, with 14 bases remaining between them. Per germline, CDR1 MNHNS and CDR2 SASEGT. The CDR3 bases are TGTGCCAGCAGTGAATCTGCGCTGTCAGGGAACACCGGGGAGCTGTTTTTT. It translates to CASSESALSGNTGELFF.

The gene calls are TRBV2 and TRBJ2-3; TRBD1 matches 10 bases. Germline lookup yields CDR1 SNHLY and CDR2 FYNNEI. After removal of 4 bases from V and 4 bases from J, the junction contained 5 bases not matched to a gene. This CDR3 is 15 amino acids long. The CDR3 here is CASSVTGGAADTQYF. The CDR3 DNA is TGTGCCAGCAGTGTGACAGGGGGCGCGGCAGATACGCAGTATTTT.

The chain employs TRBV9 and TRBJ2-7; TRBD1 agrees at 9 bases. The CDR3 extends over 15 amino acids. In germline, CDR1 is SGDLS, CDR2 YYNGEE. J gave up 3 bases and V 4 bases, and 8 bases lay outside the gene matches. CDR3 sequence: CASSSAGTGYYEQYF. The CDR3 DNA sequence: TGTGCCAGCAGCTCTGCCGGGACAGGGTACTACGAGCAGTACTTC.

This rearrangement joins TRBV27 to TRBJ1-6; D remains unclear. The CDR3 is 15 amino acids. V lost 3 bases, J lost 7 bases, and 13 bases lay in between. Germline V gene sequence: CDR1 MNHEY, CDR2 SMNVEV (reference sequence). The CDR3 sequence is CASSFSRQVNSPLHF. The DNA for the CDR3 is TGTGCCAGCAGTTTTTCCCGGCAGGTGAATTCACCCCTCCACTTT.